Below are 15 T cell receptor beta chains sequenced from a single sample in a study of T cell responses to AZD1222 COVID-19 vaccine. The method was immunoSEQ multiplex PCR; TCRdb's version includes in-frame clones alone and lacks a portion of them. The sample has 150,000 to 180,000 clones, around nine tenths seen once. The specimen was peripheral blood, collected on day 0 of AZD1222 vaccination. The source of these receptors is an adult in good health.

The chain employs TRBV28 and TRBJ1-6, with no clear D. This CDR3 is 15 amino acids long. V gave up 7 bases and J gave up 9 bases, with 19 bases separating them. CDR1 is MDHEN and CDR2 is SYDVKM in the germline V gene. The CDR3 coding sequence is TGTGCCAGCAACGGAATAGCCCGGGTAACTTCACCCCTCCACTTT. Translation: CASNGIARVTSPLHF.

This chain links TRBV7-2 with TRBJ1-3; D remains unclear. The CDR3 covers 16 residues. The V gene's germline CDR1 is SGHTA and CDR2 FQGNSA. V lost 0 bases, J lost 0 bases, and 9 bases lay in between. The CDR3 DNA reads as TGTGCCAGCAGCTTAGCAGAGGACCACTCTGGAAACACCATATATTTT. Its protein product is CASSLAEDHSGNTIYF.

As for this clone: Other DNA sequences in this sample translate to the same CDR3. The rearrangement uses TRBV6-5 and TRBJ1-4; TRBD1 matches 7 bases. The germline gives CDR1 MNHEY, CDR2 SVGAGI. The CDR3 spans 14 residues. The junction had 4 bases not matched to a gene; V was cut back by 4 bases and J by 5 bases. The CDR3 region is CASSSGTANEKLFF. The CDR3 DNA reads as TGTGCCAGCAGTTCCGGGACAGCCAATGAAAAACTGTTTTTT.

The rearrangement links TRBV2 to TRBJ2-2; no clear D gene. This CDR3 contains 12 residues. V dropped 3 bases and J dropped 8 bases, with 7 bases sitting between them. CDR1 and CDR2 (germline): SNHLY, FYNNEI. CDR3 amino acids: CASSEALGELFF. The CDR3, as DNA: TGTGCCAGCAGTGAGGCCTTGGGGGAGCTGTTTTTT.

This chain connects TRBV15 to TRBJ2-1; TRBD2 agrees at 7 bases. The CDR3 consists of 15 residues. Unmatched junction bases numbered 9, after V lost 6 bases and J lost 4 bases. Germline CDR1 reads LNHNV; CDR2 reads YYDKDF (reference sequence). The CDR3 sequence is CATRGGRTLYNEQFF. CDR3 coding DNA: TGTGCCACCAGGGGGGGGAGGACCCTTTACAATGAGCAGTTCTTC.

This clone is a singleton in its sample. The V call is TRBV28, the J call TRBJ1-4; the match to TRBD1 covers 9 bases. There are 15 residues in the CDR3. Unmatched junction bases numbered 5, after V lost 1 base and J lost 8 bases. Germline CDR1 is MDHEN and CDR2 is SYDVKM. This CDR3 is CASSLSRQGVEKLFF. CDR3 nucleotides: TGTGCCAGCAGTTTATCACGACAGGGGGTCGAAAAACTGTTTTTT.

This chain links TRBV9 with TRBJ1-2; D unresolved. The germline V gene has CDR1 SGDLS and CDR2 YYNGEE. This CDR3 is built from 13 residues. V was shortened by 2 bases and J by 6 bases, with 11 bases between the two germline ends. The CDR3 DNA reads TGTGCCAGCAGCGTCGAATCTACCCATGGCTACACCTTC. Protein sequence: CASSVESTHGYTF.

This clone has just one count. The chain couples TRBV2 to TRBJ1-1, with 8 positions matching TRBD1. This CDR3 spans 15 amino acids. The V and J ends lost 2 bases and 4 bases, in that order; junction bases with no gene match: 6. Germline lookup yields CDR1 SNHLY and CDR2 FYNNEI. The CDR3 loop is CASSERTGRATEAFF. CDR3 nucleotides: TGTGCCAGCAGTGAACGGACAGGGAGGGCCACTGAAGCTTTCTTT.

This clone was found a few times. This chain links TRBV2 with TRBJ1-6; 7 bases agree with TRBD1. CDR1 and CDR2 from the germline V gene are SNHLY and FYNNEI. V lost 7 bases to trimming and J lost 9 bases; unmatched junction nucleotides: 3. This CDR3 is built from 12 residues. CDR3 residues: CASKGALSPLHF. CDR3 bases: TGTGCCAGCAAGGGGGCGCTTTCACCCCTCCACTTT.

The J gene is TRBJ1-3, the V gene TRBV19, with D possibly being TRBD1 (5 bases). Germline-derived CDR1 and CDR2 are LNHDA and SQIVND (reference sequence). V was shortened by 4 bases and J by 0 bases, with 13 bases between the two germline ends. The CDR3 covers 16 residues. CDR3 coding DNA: TGTGCCAGTAGTAAAAACGGGGGGTTCTCTGGAAACACCATATATTTT. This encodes CASSKNGGFSGNTIYF.

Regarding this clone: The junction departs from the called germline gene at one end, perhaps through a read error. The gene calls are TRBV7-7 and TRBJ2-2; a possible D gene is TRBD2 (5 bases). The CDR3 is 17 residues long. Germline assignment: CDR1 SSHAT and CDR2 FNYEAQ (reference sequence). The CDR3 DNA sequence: TGTGCTAGCAGCCTAGCTGGGCACCCCCTGAACACCGGGGAGCTGTTTTTT. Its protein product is CASSLAGHPLNTGELFF.

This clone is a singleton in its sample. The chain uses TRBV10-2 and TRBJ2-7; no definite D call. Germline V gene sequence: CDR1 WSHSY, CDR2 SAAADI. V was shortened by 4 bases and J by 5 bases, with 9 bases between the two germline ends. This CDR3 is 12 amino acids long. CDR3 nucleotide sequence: TGCGCCAGCAGTGTCGTTGGCCACGAGCAGTACTTC. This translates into CASSVVGHEQYF.

The CDR3 region has the DNA TGTGCCAGCAGCCGAAGGACTGGAAACACCATATATTTT. Protein: CASSRRTGNTIYF. This rearrangement joins TRBV3-1 (or the pseudogene TRBV3-2) to TRBJ1-3, with unresolved D. Per the germline V gene, CDR1 is LGHDT and CDR2 is YNNKEL (reference sequence). V gave up 4 bases and J gave up 2 bases, with 6 bases separating them. The CDR3 extends over 13 amino acids.

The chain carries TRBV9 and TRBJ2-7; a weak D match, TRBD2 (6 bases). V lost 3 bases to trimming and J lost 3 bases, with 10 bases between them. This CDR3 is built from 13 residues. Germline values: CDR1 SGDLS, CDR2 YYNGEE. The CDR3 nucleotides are TGTGCCAGCAGCGGATTGCGGGACTACGAGCAGTACTTC. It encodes CASSGLRDYEQYF.

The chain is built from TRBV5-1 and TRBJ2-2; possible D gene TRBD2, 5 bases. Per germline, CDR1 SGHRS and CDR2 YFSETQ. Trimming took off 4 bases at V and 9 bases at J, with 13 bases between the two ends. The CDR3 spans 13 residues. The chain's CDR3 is CASSHGEGRELFF. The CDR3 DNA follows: TGCGCCAGCAGCCACGGGGAAGGGAGGGAGCTGTTTTTT.